This T cell receptor (beta chain) was sequenced for a study of T cells in Graves' hyperthyroidism and ophthalmopathy. V was pared by 0 bases and J by 4 bases, with 22 bases between. The CDR3 is made up of 18 amino acids. Germline V gene lookup returns CDR1 SGHRS and CDR2 YFSETQ. Amplified TCR beta CDR3 regions derived from RNA transcripts. First-round RT-PCR targeting the TCR CDR3 was performed with the HTBI primer set. TCRdb reprocessed the multiplex PCR reads via MiXCR and lists one record per CDR3 protein. The repertoire holds hundreds of thousands of distinct CDR3 sequences, with approximately 14% as singletons. The table lists this clonotype with many counts. For the diagnoses, clinical symptoms, serum thyroxine and TRAb, thyroid ultrasound and orbital computed tomography were used.

The gene calls are TRBV5-1 and TRBJ2-5, with a tentative D call TRBD2 (6 bases). This TCR derives from a man aged 18 to 30 with Graves' ophthalmopathy. Sequencing was performed on blood. The CDR3 sequence is CASSLAQVGPSGVETQYF. Written as DNA, the CDR3 is TGCGCCAGCAGCTTGGCTCAAGTCGGACCCTCGGGGGTAGAGACCCAGTACTTC.